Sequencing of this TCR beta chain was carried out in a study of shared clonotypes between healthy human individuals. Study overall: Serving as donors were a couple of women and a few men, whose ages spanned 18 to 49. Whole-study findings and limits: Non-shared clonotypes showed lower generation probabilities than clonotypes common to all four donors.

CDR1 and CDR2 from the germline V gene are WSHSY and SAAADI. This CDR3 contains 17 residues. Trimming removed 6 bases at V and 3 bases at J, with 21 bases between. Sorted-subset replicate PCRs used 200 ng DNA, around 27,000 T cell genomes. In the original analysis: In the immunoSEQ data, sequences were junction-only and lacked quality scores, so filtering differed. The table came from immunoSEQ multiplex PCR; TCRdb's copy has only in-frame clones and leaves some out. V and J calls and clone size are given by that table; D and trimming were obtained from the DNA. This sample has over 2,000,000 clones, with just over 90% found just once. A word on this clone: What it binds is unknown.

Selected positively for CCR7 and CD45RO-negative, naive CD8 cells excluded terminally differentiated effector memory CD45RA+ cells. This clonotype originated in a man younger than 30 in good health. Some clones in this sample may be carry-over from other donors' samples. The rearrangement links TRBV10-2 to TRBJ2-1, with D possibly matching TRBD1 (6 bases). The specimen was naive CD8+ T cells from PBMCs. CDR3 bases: TGCGCCAGCAGACCCACAGGGTCCCTCGGGGACTACAATGAGCAGTTCTTC. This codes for CASRPTGSLGDYNEQFF.